The 29 T cell receptor beta chains below were found in one sample sequenced in a study of response to subunit inactivated influenza vaccine (dated 2018 in TCRdb). Receptor libraries were prepared by RT-PCR. The sequencer listed for this sample is Illumina HiSeq 2500. Using fastp trimming at Q25 and MiXCR clonotype assembly, TCRdb reanalyzed the public sequencing data and kept in-frame beta chains. Every CDR3 protein is listed once, alongside the most common genes and DNA of its rows. The table for this sample lists 500,000 or so distinct CDR3 sequences; approximately 15% of them were counted only once. Approximately 3% of the sample is taken by the ten largest. The input for sequencing was CD4+ T cells sorted from PBMCs, taken around 25 months after vaccination. These receptor sequences come from a man between 50 and 69 years old who received an inactivated influenza vaccine. Donor details come from another sample of the same person, matched by shared clones.

J is TRBJ2-7 and V is TRBV18; D not resolved. The CDR3 length is 15 residues. The germline CDR1 and CDR2 sequences are KGHSH and LQKENI. Trimming cost V 0 bases and J 3 bases, with 12 bases left between them. CDR3 residues: CASSPPLGRNYEQYF. DNA for the CDR3: TGTGCCAGCTCACCACCGCTCGGCCGCAACTACGAGCAGTACTTC.

The rearrangement joins TRBV30 to TRBJ2-1, with TRBD1 matching 12 bases. There are 17 residues in the CDR3. V dropped 3 bases and J dropped 5; count of bases not matched to a gene: 11. Germline-derived CDR1 and CDR2 are GTSNPN and SVGIG (reference sequence). The CDR3 DNA sequence: TGTGCCTGGAGCGACCAGACCGGGACAGGGGGCGACAATGAGCAGTTCTTC. This encodes CAWSDQTGTGGDNEQFF.

This clonotype was detected only a few times. This chain connects TRBV20-1 to TRBJ2-1, with 14 bases lining up with TRBD2. The CDR3 consists of 15 residues. The V gene's germline CDR1 is DFQATT and CDR2 SNEGSKA (reference sequence). The ends lost 3 bases at V and 7 bases at J; junction bases unmatched: 5. The CDR3 DNA follows: TGCAGTGCTAGCGGGACTAGCGGGAGTTGGAATGAGCAGTTCTTC. Its translation: CSASGTSGSWNEQFF.

This clonotype turned up a few times. J is TRBJ2-7 and V is TRBV6-2 or TRBV6-3, with unresolved D. CDR1 is MNHEY and CDR2 is SVGEGT in the germline V gene. With 8 bases removed from V and 0 bases from J, the gap between germline ends came to 11 bases. The CDR3 consists of 13 residues. For the CDR3, the DNA is TGTGCCAGCTCTAACAGACCCTCCTACGAGCAGTACTTC. It yields the protein CASSNRPSYEQYF.

In this sample, this clonotype turned up a few times. The rearrangement uses TRBV20-1 and TRBJ2-1; 9 bases map to TRBD1. Germline-derived CDR1 and CDR2 are DFQATT and SNEGSKA (reference sequence). The CDR3 spans 16 residues. J lost 4 bases, V lost 3 bases, and 10 bases had no gene match. CDR3 nucleotides: TGCAGTGCTAGCGCCACCCACAGGGGGCTTTACAATGAGCAGTTCTTC. Encoded protein: CSASATHRGLYNEQFF.

This clonotype was picked up a small number of times. V and J are TRBV5-1 and TRBJ2-2; D might be TRBD1 or TRBD2, each matching 5 bases. V was pared by 3 bases and J by 7 bases, with 16 bases between. The CDR3 consists of 15 residues. Germline V gene lookup returns CDR1 SGHRS and CDR2 YFSETQ. Here the CDR3 DNA reads TGCGCCAGCAGCTCTGGTATGGGGGAGTACGGGGAGCTGTTTTTT. Encoded protein: CASSSGMGEYGELFF.

The V gene is TRBV25-1, the J gene TRBJ2-2; TRBD1 might be the D (5 bases). The CDR3 covers 16 residues. V was shortened by 0 bases and J by 0 bases, with 8 bases between the two germline ends. The germline V gene encodes CDR1 MGHDK and CDR2 SYGVNS. CDR3 DNA: TGTGCCAGCAGTGAATACCAGACAGCGAACACCGGGGAGCTGTTTTTT. This encodes CASSEYQTANTGELFF.

V and J are TRBV20-1 and TRBJ2-3; 14 bases are shared with TRBD2. The CDR3 contains 16 residues. In germline, CDR1 is DFQATT, CDR2 SNEGSKA (reference sequence). The V segment lost 6 bases and the J segment 3 bases; nucleotides outside the gene matches: 8. In DNA, the CDR3 is TGCAGTGCGGCCGGGACTAGCGGGAGTTGGACAGATACGCAGTATTTT. It yields the protein CSAAGTSGSWTDTQYF.

V usage is TRBV20-1 and J usage is TRBJ2-1; D is possibly TRBD1 (6 bases). This CDR3 is 15 amino acids long. The V gene's germline CDR1 is DFQATT and CDR2 SNEGSKA (reference sequence). V shed 1 base and J shed 3 bases, with 13 bases lying between them. The CDR3 DNA reads TGCAGTGCTAGAGCCCGACAGGTTAGCTACAATGAGCAGTTCTTC. Translated, it gives CSARARQVSYNEQFF.

In its sample, this clonotype was seen a few times. The chain combines TRBV25-1 with TRBJ2-1, with unresolved D. The CDR3 totals 14 residues. With 4 bases removed from V and 4 bases from J, the gap between germline ends came to 11 bases. CDR1 is MGHDK and CDR2 is SYGVNS in the germline V gene. The CDR3 nucleotides are TGTGCCAGCAGTGGGGCCGTTAGATACAATGAGCAGTTCTTC. It specifies CASSGAVRYNEQFF.

The chain has TRBV11-1 and TRBJ2-1; 9 nucleotides line up with TRBD1. The CDR3 is 16 residues long. V gave up 2 bases and J gave up 3 bases; unmatched junction bases: 5. Germline V CDR1 and CDR2: SGHAT, FQDESV (reference sequence). CDR3 sequence reads: CASSLSGTGSYNEQFF. The CDR3 DNA is TGTGCCAGCAGCTTAAGCGGGACAGGGAGCTACAATGAGCAGTTCTTC.

The J gene is TRBJ1-4, the V gene TRBV3-1; no definite D call. The germline V and J ends were trimmed by 3 bases and 7 bases, with 12 bases remaining between them. The CDR3 consists of 14 residues. Germline loops: CDR1 LGHDT, CDR2 YNNKEL (reference sequence). The CDR3 sequence is CASSHSGWGEKLFF. The CDR3 region has the DNA TGTGCCAGCAGCCATTCGGGCTGGGGTGAAAAACTGTTTTTT.

The chain recombines TRBV3-1 with TRBJ2-2; no clear D. The CDR3 loop spans 16 amino acids. V was trimmed by 1 base and J by 3 bases, leaving 12 bases between them. CDR1 is LGHDT, CDR2 YNNKEL, per germline (reference sequence). The CDR3 nucleotides read TGTGCCAGCAGCCAAGTCGCCCTTTGGGACACCGGGGAGCTGTTTTTT. Protein product: CASSQVALWDTGELFF.

DNA for the CDR3: TGTGCCAGCAGCTTCCTCGGACAGGGCGGCGAGCAGTACTTC. This gives the protein CASSFLGQGGEQYF. V usage is TRBV11-2 and J usage is TRBJ2-7; 8 bases map to TRBD1. The CDR3 length is 14 residues. Germline CDR1 and CDR2: SGHAT and FQNNGV. The V gene end was trimmed by 3 bases and the J gene end by 6 bases; junction bases not matched to a gene: 7.

The chain couples TRBV9 to TRBJ2-7; 12 nucleotides line up with TRBD2. Losses at the gene ends were 1 base for V and 2 bases for J; bases not matched to a gene: 13. In germline, CDR1 is SGDLS, CDR2 YYNGEE. This CDR3 contains 19 residues. The CDR3 sequence is CASSVPGLAGRLVTYEQYF. The CDR3 DNA reads TGTGCCAGCAGCGTACCAGGACTAGCGGGGCGTCTTGTCACCTACGAGCAGTACTTC.

This clonotype was counted only a few times. The chain joins TRBV12-3 or TRBV12-4 to TRBJ1-2; a possible D gene is TRBD1 (5 bases). The CDR3 is made up of 15 amino acids. V was pared by 3 bases and J by 2 bases, with 13 bases between. The CDR3 spells CASSFGGLENYGYTF. CDR3 sequence (DNA): TGTGCCAGCAGTTTCGGGGGACTTGAAAACTATGGCTACACCTTC.

V and J are TRBV5-1 and TRBJ2-2, with D hard to call. Germline CDR1 is SGHRS and CDR2 is YFSETQ. V was cut by 3 bases and J by 6 bases, with 15 bases left in between. This CDR3 spans 15 amino acids. The chain's CDR3 is CASSWTDLASGELFF. For the CDR3, the DNA is TGCGCCAGCAGCTGGACGGATCTGGCATCCGGGGAGCTGTTTTTT.

The CDR3 is CSVAGSGRGDQSPQHF. CDR3 sequence (DNA): TGCAGCGTTGCAGGGTCTGGAAGAGGGGACCAAAGTCCCCAGCATTTT. The V gene is TRBV29-1, the J gene TRBJ1-5; D possibly corresponds to TRBD1 (5 bases). The germline gives CDR1 SQVTM, CDR2 ANQGSEA. CDR3 size: 16 residues. Trimming removed 4 bases from V and 10 bases from J, with 26 bases in between.

The V call is TRBV18, the J call TRBJ2-1, with 7 bases that match TRBD2. Germline V gene sequence: CDR1 KGHSH, CDR2 LQKENI. The V segment lost 5 bases and the J segment 7 bases; nucleotides outside the gene matches: 5. The CDR3 has 13 residues. CDR3 in amino acids: CASSTGGLNEQFF. The CDR3 coding sequence is TGTGCCAGCTCAACGGGGGGATTGAATGAGCAGTTCTTC.

This clonotype was detected only a few times. V gene TRBV19 combines with J gene TRBJ1-5; D not resolved. The CDR3 spans 14 residues. Per the germline V gene, CDR1 is LNHDA and CDR2 is SQIVND (reference sequence). V was clipped by 6 bases and J by 7 bases, with 16 bases between them. The CDR3 is CASRAERAEQPQHF. The DNA of the CDR3 is TGTGCCAGTAGGGCAGAGAGGGCGGAACAGCCCCAGCATTTT.

In its sample, this clonotype was seen many times. The rearrangement joins TRBV12-3 or TRBV12-4 to TRBJ2-2; the match to TRBD1 covers 7 bases. This CDR3 comprises 13 residues. The J segment lost 7 bases and the V segment lost 5 bases, leaving 4 bases of the junction unmatched. The CDR3 reads CASSRQGSGELFF. The CDR3 DNA follows: TGTGCCAGCAGTCGACAGGGTAGCGGGGAGCTGTTTTTT.

This clonotype was found many times. The chain recombines TRBV20-1 with TRBJ1-4, with 9 bases fitting TRBD1. The V gene end was trimmed by 3 bases and the J gene end by 5 bases; junction bases not matched to a gene: 4. In germline, CDR1 is DFQATT, CDR2 SNEGSKA (reference sequence). CDR3 size: 14 residues. The CDR3 DNA follows: TGCAGTGCTAGTACTGGACAGGGGAATGAAAAACTGTTTTTT. This sequence encodes CSASTGQGNEKLFF.

This clonotype showed up just a few times. The rearrangement joins TRBV12-3 or TRBV12-4 to TRBJ2-1; TRBD1 agrees at 8 bases. The CDR3 extends over 13 amino acids. J was trimmed by 12 bases and V by 5 bases; bases with no gene match: 9. CDR3 sequence (DNA): TGTGCCAGCAGTCCCTACATGACAGGGGTGCAGTTCTTC. Its translation is CASSPYMTGVQFF.

This chain connects TRBV4-1 to TRBJ2-1; TRBD2 might be the D (6 bases). This CDR3 has 15 amino acids. V lost 6 bases to trimming and J lost 0 bases, with 12 bases between them. CDR1 is MGHRA, CDR2 YSYEKL, per germline. The CDR3 loop reads CASRRGLDSYNEQFF. For the CDR3, the DNA is TGCGCCAGCAGACGGGGACTGGACTCCTACAATGAGCAGTTCTTC.

V gene TRBV2 combines with J gene TRBJ2-7, with a tentative D call TRBD1 (6 bases). Between the trimmed V and J ends, which lost 1 base and 4 bases, there was a span of 17 bases. CDR3 length: 16 amino acids. The germline V gene has CDR1 SNHLY and CDR2 FYNNEI. The CDR3 loop reads CASSEEGTGIGYEQYF. The CDR3 DNA follows: TGTGCCAGCAGTGAAGAGGGAACAGGGATAGGATACGAGCAGTACTTC.

The chain carries TRBV6-5 and TRBJ2-5; 10 bases match TRBD2. V was clipped by 7 bases and J by 0 bases; unmatched bases: 11. The CDR3 extends over 17 amino acids. Germline lookup yields CDR1 MNHEY and CDR2 SVGAGI. The CDR3 here is CASKAVGTSANQETQYF. CDR3 coding DNA: TGTGCCAGCAAGGCGGTGGGGACTAGCGCAAACCAAGAGACCCAGTACTTC.

In its sample, this clonotype was seen many times. An end of the junction differs from the germline gene, which may be a read error. The chain uses TRBV7-9 and TRBJ2-7; D gene uncertain. CDR1 SEHNR and CDR2 FQNEAQ come from the germline V gene (reference sequence). There are 13 residues in the CDR3. The CDR3, as DNA: TGCGCCAGCAGCTTAGGAGTCTCCTACGAGCAGTACTTC. Its protein product is CASSLGVSYEQYF.

This clonotype occurred many times. The genes are TRBV3-1 and TRBJ1-1, with no clear D. This CDR3 has 14 amino acids. Deletions cut 0 bases from V and 0 bases from J, with 5 bases between. Germline V gene data show CDR1 as LGHDT and CDR2 as YNNKEL (reference sequence). DNA for the CDR3: TGTGCCAGCAGCCAAGATGGCCTGAACACTGAAGCTTTCTTT. It codes for CASSQDGLNTEAFF. Full variable domain (rest looked up from reference TRBV3-1 and TRBJ1-1): DTAVSQTPKYLVTQMGNDKSIKCEQNLGHDTMYWYKQDSKKFLKIMFSYNNKELIINETVPNRFSPKSPDKAHLNLHINSLELGDSAVYFCASSQDGLNTEAFFGQGTRLTVV.

The V gene is TRBV10-3, the J gene TRBJ2-3; no clear D. The CDR3 is 11 amino acids. The germline CDR1 and CDR2 sequences are ENHRY and SYGVKD. The V end was cut by 7 bases, the J end by 2 bases, with 4 bases between. The CDR3 spells CAIMVTDTQYF. CDR3 sequence (DNA): TGTGCCATCATGGTCACAGATACGCAGTATTTT.